These 20 T cell receptor beta chains were all obtained from the same sample, sequenced in a study of CD8+ T cells in alopecia areata (dated 2018 in TCRdb). The library relied on the immunoSEQ multiplex PCR assay. RNA was extracted from all samples and reverse transcribed into cDNA, which served as template for TCR sequencing. Not all clones reach the TCRdb copy of this immuneACCESS table, which keeps in-frame sequences only. Checked studies attribute under half of the gap to unresolved V genes and leave the rest unexplained. Counted in this sample were about 180,000 clones; roughly 50% of them appeared once. The top ten constitute more than 10% of the sample. According to the study, the label for this sample's time point signals: 24 weeks on oral tofacitinib. Interpreted using the paper, the treatment or condition label stands for: oral pan-JAK inhibitor, 5-10 mg twice daily. Specimen: CD8+ T cells sorted from blood, collected at week 24, from a patient treated with tofacitinib. The receptors shown here come from a human donor with alopecia areata.

The chain uses TRBV25-1 and TRBJ2-5; 9 positions match TRBD2. The germline V gene encodes CDR1 MGHDK and CDR2 SYGVNS. This CDR3 comprises 17 residues. The J segment lost 2 bases and the V segment lost 2 bases, leaving 9 bases of the junction unmatched. CDR3 nucleotides: TGTGCCAGCAGTGAAATCTTAGGAACTAGCGGGCAAGAGACCCAGTACTTC. Translating it yields CASSEILGTSGQETQYF. Looking up the rest from reference TRBV25-1 and TRBJ2-5 gives the full variable domain: EADIYQTPRYLVIGTGKKITLECSQTMGHDKMYWYQQDPGMELHLIHYSYGVNSTEKGDLSSESTVSRIRTEHFPLTLESARPSHTSQYLCASSEILGTSGQETQYFGPGTRLLVL.

This rearrangement joins TRBV7-6 to TRBJ1-5; the D gene is possibly TRBD1 (6 bases). V dropped 5 bases and J dropped 6 bases, with 8 bases sitting between them. Germline-derived CDR1 and CDR2 are SGHVS and FNYEAQ. There are 12 residues in the CDR3. CDR3 protein: CASSTGSQPQHF. CDR3 nucleotides: TGTGCCAGCAGCACAGGGTCTCAGCCCCAGCATTTT.

This sequence joins TRBV30 and TRBJ1-1; D not resolved. The germline V gene has CDR1 GTSNPN and CDR2 SVGIG (reference sequence). Trimming took 0 bases from V and 8 from J, leaving 7 bases between them. The CDR3 has 11 residues. The CDR3 is CAWSVKGEAFF. CDR3 bases: TGTGCCTGGAGTGTAAAAGGGGAAGCTTTCTTT.

The chain recombines TRBV4-3 with TRBJ1-2; D is unclear. Trimming pared 0 bases from V and 2 bases from J, leaving 13 bases between. Germline-derived CDR1 and CDR2 are LGHNA and YSLEER. The CDR3 has 16 amino acids. The DNA of the CDR3 is TGCGCCAGCAGCCAAGAGACGGATATCACGAACTATGGCTACACCTTC. The encoded protein is CASSQETDITNYGYTF.

The chain has TRBV30 and TRBJ2-7; D ambiguous. V lost 0 bases, J lost 3 bases, and 9 bases lay in between. CDR3 size: 13 residues. Looked up from germline, CDR1 is GTSNPN and CDR2 is SVGIG (reference sequence). In nucleotides, the CDR3 is TGTGCCTGGAGTGTTGTCGTCGGCTACGAGCAGTACTTC. It yields the protein CAWSVVVGYEQYF.

This clone was seen more than once but under ten times. A junction boundary mismatches the germline segment, possibly from a read error. The J gene is TRBJ2-3, the V gene TRBV12-5, with a weak D call TRBD1 (5 bases). There are 13 residues in the CDR3. The germline V gene has CDR1 LGHNT and CDR2 FRNRAP. Here the CDR3 reads CASGLVTGDTQYF. CDR3 sequence (DNA): TGTGCTAGTGGTCTGGTAACAGGTGATACGCAGTATTTT. Complete variable domain (other parts from reference TRBV12-5 and TRBJ2-3): DARVTQTPRHKVTEMGQEVTMRCQPILGHNTVFWYRQTMMQGLELLAYFRNRAPLDDSGMPKDRFSAEMPDATLATLKIQPSEPRDSAVYFCASGLVTGDTQYFGPGTRLTVL.

The V call is TRBV4-3, the J call TRBJ1-2; 7 bases are a match to TRBD1. The trim removed 4 bases at V and 4 bases at J, leaving 9 bases unmatched. The CDR3 runs 15 residues. Germline values: CDR1 LGHNA, CDR2 YSLEER. The CDR3 region has the DNA TGCGCCAGCAGCCGCACAGGGGAATGGAGCTATGGCTACACCTTC. Its protein is CASSRTGEWSYGYTF.

This rearrangement joins TRBV30 to TRBJ2-7; 10 bases are shared with TRBD1. This CDR3 spans 13 amino acids. Germline V gives CDR1 GTSNPN, CDR2 SVGIG (reference sequence). The ends lost 0 bases at V and 6 bases at J; junction bases unmatched: 2. As DNA, the CDR3 is TGTGCCTGGAGTGTGGGACAGGGGACCGAGCAGTACTTC. Protein: CAWSVGQGTEQYF.

This chain joins TRBV27 and TRBJ2-3, with 10 bases lining up with TRBD1. The CDR3 loop spans 15 amino acids. Germline V lookup: CDR1 MNHEY, CDR2 SMNVEV (reference sequence). Unmatched junction bases numbered 5, after V lost 6 bases and J lost 2 bases. DNA of the CDR3: TGTGCCAGCAGCCCGGACAGGGGGAACACAGATACGCAGTATTTT. It yields the protein CASSPDRGNTDTQYF.

This clone was counted between two and nine times. The V and J genes are TRBV29-1 and TRBJ1-1; D not certain. The V gene lost 5 bases and the J gene lost 6 bases, with 7 bases spanning the gap. From germline, CDR1 is SQVTM and CDR2 ANQGSEA. The CDR3 totals 10 residues. The CDR3 DNA reads as TGCAGCGTTTACAAACCTGAAGCTTTCTTT. Its translation is CSVYKPEAFF.

With respect to this clone: Other DNA sequences within the sample encode an identical CDR3. The rearrangement joins TRBV4-3 to TRBJ2-7; no clear D. Germline CDR1 reads LGHNA; CDR2 reads YSLEER. Trimming shortened V by 0 bases and J by 2 bases, and 8 bases separated the two germline ends. The CDR3 contains 14 residues. This chain's CDR3 is CASSQDRGTYEQYF. In nucleotides, the CDR3 is TGCGCCAGCAGCCAAGATCGTGGCACCTACGAGCAGTACTTC.

The CDR3 loop is CSVESSHAGPGQGGNEQFF. In DNA form, the CDR3 reads TGCAGCGTTGAATCGAGTCACGCTGGACCGGGACAGGGGGGCAATGAGCAGTTCTTC. The V gene is TRBV29-1, the J gene TRBJ2-1; 11 positions agree with TRBD1. Germline V gives CDR1 SQVTM, CDR2 ANQGSEA. Unmatched junction bases numbered 18, after V lost 2 bases and J lost 6 bases. This CDR3 comprises 19 residues.

The chain joins TRBV11-2 to TRBJ2-6; D is ambiguous. Trimming shortened V by 5 bases and J by 0 bases, and 11 bases separated the two germline ends. The germline gives CDR1 SGHAT, CDR2 FQNNGV. The CDR3 has 16 amino acids. The CDR3 coding sequence is TGTGCCAGCAGCCCCCTGTCGAACTCTGGGGCCAACGTCCTGACTTTC. It translates to CASSPLSNSGANVLTF.

The J gene is TRBJ2-1, the V gene TRBV29-1; the match to TRBD1 covers 9 bases. The CDR3 covers 15 residues. With V trimmed by 0 bases and J by 9 bases, 9 bases remained unmatched. CDR1 is SQVTM, CDR2 ANQGSEA, per germline. CDR3 loop: CSVEDLGTGKGEQFF. The CDR3 DNA follows: TGCAGCGTTGAAGATCTTGGGACAGGGAAGGGTGAGCAGTTCTTC.

The V and J genes are TRBV27 and TRBJ1-2; no firm D call. Trimming shortened V by 6 bases and J by 3 bases, and 20 bases separated the two germline ends. The CDR3 runs to 16 residues. Germline CDR1 is MNHEY and CDR2 is SMNVEV (reference sequence). CDR3 amino acids: CASSPREGSIYYGYTF. As DNA, the CDR3 is TGTGCCAGCAGCCCCCGCGAGGGCTCCATTTACTATGGCTACACCTTC.

Notes on this clone: The sample has other DNA sequences that encode this CDR3 too. This chain uses TRBV7-2 with TRBJ2-7; D unclear. Germline V gene sequence: CDR1 SGHTA, CDR2 FQGNSA. CDR3 length: 11 residues. Trimming took 4 bases from V and 2 from J, leaving 3 bases between them. CDR3 sequence: CASSSAYEQYF. CDR3 DNA sequence: TGTGCCAGCAGCTCCGCCTACGAGCAGTACTTC.

A few counts support this clone. CDR3 residues: CSVLSSGGRPFEQYF. The CDR3 DNA is TGCAGCGTTTTAAGCAGCGGGGGGCGGCCTTTCGAGCAGTACTTC. This chain connects TRBV29-1 to TRBJ2-7; TRBD2 matches 9 bases. Germline V CDR1 and CDR2: SQVTM, ANQGSEA. With 5 bases clipped from V and 6 bases from J, the junction kept 14 bases outside the gene matches. The CDR3 is 15 residues long.

This chain connects TRBV5-6 to TRBJ2-7; no clear D gene. The length of the CDR3 is 16 residues. Trimming pared 4 bases from V and 2 bases from J, leaving 19 bases between. CDR1 is SGHDT and CDR2 is YYEEEE in the germline V gene. CDR3 sequence reads: CASSPREGRVPYEQYF. The CDR3 DNA reads TGTGCCAGCAGCCCCCGTGAAGGGCGAGTCCCCTACGAGCAGTACTTC. Supplemented by reference TRBV5-6 and TRBJ2-7, the full variable domain reads DAGVTQSPTHLIKTRGQQVTLRCSPKSGHDTVSWYQQALGQGPQFIFQYYEEEERQRGNFPDRFSGHQFPNYSSELNVNALLLGDSALYLCASSPREGRVPYEQYFGPGTRLTVT.

This clone appeared a few times. This chain uses TRBV4-3 with TRBJ2-1; D is unclear. The CDR3 runs 15 residues. Trimming removed 0 bases from V and 6 bases from J, with 12 bases in between. The germline gives CDR1 LGHNA, CDR2 YSLEER. This CDR3 reads CASSQDVRVGNEQFF. DNA for the CDR3: TGCGCCAGCAGCCAAGATGTCCGGGTCGGCAATGAGCAGTTCTTC.

V gene TRBV6-6 combines with J gene TRBJ1-2; D ambiguous. CDR3 length equals 15 residues. The V end was cut by 5 bases, the J end by 0 bases, with 13 bases between. Germline V gives CDR1 MNHNY, CDR2 SVGAGI (reference sequence). This CDR3 reads CASSLESRSNYGYTF. CDR3 sequence (DNA): TGTGCCAGCAGTCTAGAAAGCAGATCTAACTATGGCTACACCTTC.